This entry lists 23 T cell receptor beta chains sequenced from one sample in a study of blood T cell repertoires in COVID-19 (dated by TCRdb to the early 2020s). Receptor amplification or capture employed the immunoSEQ multiplex PCR assay. TCRdb carries this immuneACCESS record with in-frame sequences only. Its versions omit some clonotypes, under half of them owing to an unresolved V gene in the studies checked, with the rest unexplained. In this sample the table shows about 200,000 clones, around nine tenths of which occur a single time. The leading ten clones occupy around 0.7% of the sample. Sequencing input: peripheral blood. The receptors shown here come from a man in his forties with acute or convalescent COVID-19.

This clone was detected once. The rearrangement joins TRBV21-1 to TRBJ2-1; the table's D gene call, TRBD1, was not cross checked with the DNA. TRBV21-1 is a recognized pseudogene. This CDR3 comprises 13 residues. CDR3 sequence (DNA): TGTGCCAGCAGCGCCCAACAGGGCAGGGGACAGTTCTTC. This gives the protein CASSAQQGRGQFF.

The chain has TRBV19 and TRBJ2-2, with D perhaps TRBD1 (6 bases). Trimming shortened V by 2 bases and J by 4 bases, and 17 bases separated the two germline ends. CDR1 is LNHDA and CDR2 is SQIVND in the germline V gene (reference sequence). The CDR3 has 17 residues. CDR3 residues: CASSIRSAGAGTGELFF. The DNA of the CDR3 is TGTGCCAGTAGTATACGTTCGGCAGGGGCGGGCACCGGGGAGCTGTTTTTT.

CDR3: CASSRWDRGYYGYTF. The CDR3 DNA reads as TGTGCCAGCAGTCGGTGGGACAGGGGGTACTATGGCTACACCTTC. The chain has TRBV28 and TRBJ1-2, with 11 bases fitting TRBD1. Germline V gene data show CDR1 as MDHEN and CDR2 as SYDVKM. This CDR3 has 15 residues. V was clipped by 5 bases and J by 3 bases; unmatched bases: 5.

This clone was counted a single time. The chain combines TRBV7-2 with TRBJ2-5; 7 bases are a match to TRBD1. The CDR3 runs 16 residues. Germline assignment: CDR1 SGHTA and CDR2 FQGNSA. J was trimmed by 1 base and V by 5 bases; bases with no gene match: 10. The CDR3 here is CASSRTSTGRQETQYF. CDR3 sequence (DNA): TGTGCCAGCAGCCGCACCTCGACAGGGCGCCAAGAGACCCAGTACTTC. Full variable domain (missing parts from reference TRBV7-2 and TRBJ2-5): GAGVSQSPSNKVTEKGKDVELRCDPISGHTALYWYRQSLGQGLEFLIYFQGNSAPDKSGLPSDRFSAERTGGSVSTLTIQRTQQEDSAVYLCASSRTSTGRQETQYFGPGTRLLVL.

J is TRBJ2-3 and V is TRBV5-6, with 14 bases fitting TRBD2. The germline CDR1 and CDR2 sequences are SGHDT and YYEEEE. This CDR3 is built from 16 residues. V was clipped by 4 bases and J by 8 bases; unmatched bases: 9. The CDR3 DNA sequence: TGTGCCAGCAGCCTCCCGGGACTAGCGGGAGTAACTACGCAGTATTTT. Its translation: CASSLPGLAGVTTQYF.

This clone was found a few times. This chain connects TRBV7-3 to TRBJ2-3, with D possibly matching TRBD2 (6 bases). Trimming cost V 5 bases and J 2 bases, with 11 bases left between them. Germline CDR1 SGHTA, CDR2 FQGTGA. CDR3 length: 14 residues. CDR3 coding DNA: TGTGCCAGCAGCCCCCGGAGGGACACAGATACGCAGTATTTT. The encoded protein is CASSPRRDTDTQYF.

This clone was observed a single time. This sequence joins TRBV28 and TRBJ2-7; 10 nucleotides align to TRBD1. CDR1 is MDHEN and CDR2 is SYDVKM in the germline V gene. This CDR3 is 16 amino acids long. V was clipped by 7 bases and J by 4 bases; unmatched bases: 13. Written as DNA, the CDR3 is TGTGCCAGCACCCCGGCCGACAGGGGGCGCGGGTACGAGCAGTACTTC. This codes for CASTPADRGRGYEQYF.

This clone was picked up one time. This chain joins TRBV6-6 and TRBJ2-7; a possible D gene is TRBD2 (5 bases). Trimming shortened V by 0 bases and J by 5 bases, and 8 bases separated the two germline ends. This CDR3 has 13 amino acids. In germline, CDR1 is MNHNY, CDR2 SVGAGI (reference sequence). The CDR3 coding sequence is TGTGCCAGCAGTTACTCGAGGGTCAACGAGCAGTACTTC. It is translated as CASSYSRVNEQYF.

This rearrangement joins TRBV7-2 to TRBJ2-7; a possible D gene is TRBD1 (5 bases). Trimming stripped 4 bases from V and 3 bases from J, with 13 bases between. The germline V gene encodes CDR1 SGHTA and CDR2 FQGNSA. The CDR3 consists of 14 residues. CDR3: CASSSFLRGYEQYF. CDR3 bases: TGTGCCAGCAGCTCCTTTCTAAGGGGCTACGAGCAGTACTTC. Together with reference TRBV7-2 and TRBJ2-7, the CDR3 gives the full variable domain: GAGVSQSPSNKVTEKGKDVELRCDPISGHTALYWYRQSLGQGLEFLIYFQGNSAPDKSGLPSDRFSAERTGGSVSTLTIQRTQQEDSAVYLCASSSFLRGYEQYFGPGTRLTVT.

The chain couples TRBV5-5 to TRBJ2-7; maybe TRBD1 (5 bases). Germline CDR1 reads SGHKS; CDR2 reads YYEKEE (reference sequence). The length of the CDR3 is 14 residues. The V gene lost 0 bases and the J gene lost 5 bases, with 12 bases spanning the gap. DNA for the CDR3: TGTGCCAGCAGCTTGGATGGGGCAAGCCACGAGCAGTACTTC. This gives the protein CASSLDGASHEQYF.

This sequence joins TRBV28 and TRBJ2-7; D is unclear. CDR1 is MDHEN, CDR2 SYDVKM, per germline. Deletions cut 4 bases from V and 4 bases from J, with 11 bases between. The CDR3 loop spans 13 amino acids. CDR3 in amino acids: CASSWALRYEQYF. Written as DNA, the CDR3 is TGTGCCAGCAGTTGGGCTTTACGATACGAGCAGTACTTC.

The V gene is TRBV30, the J gene TRBJ2-2; no clear D gene. CDR3 length: 10 residues. Germline V CDR1 and CDR2: GTSNPN, SVGIG (reference sequence). V was clipped by 1 base and J by 9 bases, with 3 bases between them. CDR3 nucleotide sequence: TGTGCCTGGAGTGCCAGGGAGCTGTTTTTT. This translates into CAWSARELFF.

The J gene is TRBJ2-3, the V gene TRBV11-3, with TRBD2 matching 7 bases. The CDR3 is made up of 15 amino acids. With 0 bases clipped from V and 3 bases from J, the junction kept 3 bases outside the gene matches. CDR1 is SGHNT, CDR2 YENEEA, per germline. In DNA form, the CDR3 reads TGTGCCAGCAGCTTAGATGCTAGCGGAACAGATACGCAGTATTTT. It translates to CASSLDASGTDTQYF.

This clone was recorded a few times. The chain links TRBV9 to TRBJ2-2; weak D call: TRBD1 (7 bases). The CDR3 is 17 residues long. With 3 bases removed from V and 4 bases from J, the gap between germline ends came to 19 bases. CDR1 is SGDLS, CDR2 YYNGEE, per germline. As DNA, the CDR3 is TGTGCCAGCAGCGCAGGGGGGAGGACAGTGGTCACCGGGGAGCTGTTTTTT. Translation gives CASSAGGRTVVTGELFF.

The V and J genes are TRBV4-3 and TRBJ1-1; D may be TRBD1 (6 bases). Trimming took off 0 bases at V and 5 bases at J, with 13 bases between the two ends. Looked up from germline, CDR1 is LGHNA and CDR2 is YSLEER. The CDR3 contains 15 residues. The CDR3 DNA follows: TGCGCCAGCAGCCAAGATCGGGGGGGGCGTACTGAAGCTTTCTTT. This sequence encodes CASSQDRGGRTEAFF.

The rearrangement links TRBV7-8 to TRBJ1-5; D is unclear. The germline CDR1 and CDR2 sequences are SGHVS and FQNEAQ. The CDR3 is made up of 16 amino acids. V lost 5 bases and J 3 bases, leaving 17 bases between the germline ends. This chain's CDR3 is CASSPRAGDLNQPQHF. The DNA for the CDR3 is TGTGCCAGCAGCCCCCGGGCCGGGGATCTCAATCAGCCCCAGCATTTT. The entire variable domain, with the rest obtained from reference TRBV7-8 and TRBJ1-5, is as follows: GAGVSQSPRYKVAKRGQDVALRCDPISGHVSLFWYQQALGQGPEFLTYFQNEAQLDKSGLPSDRFFAERPEGSVSTLKIQRTQQEDSAVYLCASSPRAGDLNQPQHFGDGTRLSIL.

The V call is TRBV19, the J call TRBJ1-6; D call uncertain. With 3 bases removed from V and 11 bases from J, the gap between germline ends came to 8 bases. CDR1 is LNHDA, CDR2 SQIVND, per germline (reference sequence). The CDR3 loop spans 12 amino acids. CDR3 region: CASSIGRAPLHF. The CDR3 bases are TGTGCCAGTAGTATCGGTCGGGCACCCCTCCACTTT.

The chain recombines TRBV5-1 with TRBJ2-1, with TRBD2 as a possible D gene (5 bases). The CDR3 sequence is 13 residues long. V shed 4 bases and J shed 5 bases, with 10 bases lying between them. Germline lookup yields CDR1 SGHRS and CDR2 YFSETQ. This CDR3 reads CASSAERNNEQFF. The CDR3 DNA sequence: TGCGCCAGCAGCGCCGAGCGGAACAATGAGCAGTTCTTC.

This clone appeared a few times. The chain is built from TRBV5-6 and TRBJ1-6; D call uncertain. Germline assignment: CDR1 SGHDT and CDR2 YYEEEE. This CDR3 is built from 18 residues. Trimming cost V 7 bases and J 7 bases, with 27 bases left between them. The CDR3 region has the DNA TGTGCCAGCGGTCGAGGGCCCTTTTCCCCCGGTGTAAATTCACCCCTCCACTTT. Its protein product is CASGRGPFSPGVNSPLHF.

This clone was detected only once. The chain has TRBV19 and TRBJ2-3; 9 nucleotides agree with TRBD2. The CDR3 has 15 amino acids. The V and J ends lost 8 bases and 3 bases, in that order; junction bases with no gene match: 9. The germline gives CDR1 LNHDA, CDR2 SQIVND (reference sequence). CDR3 residues: CASQTGTSLTDTQYF. CDR3 nucleotide sequence: TGTGCCAGTCAGACCGGGACTAGCTTGACAGATACGCAGTATTTT.

This chain links TRBV30 with TRBJ1-1; 7 bases align to TRBD1. J was trimmed by 6 bases and V by 2 bases; bases with no gene match: 6. The CDR3 runs 13 residues. Germline lookup yields CDR1 GTSNPN and CDR2 SVGIG (reference sequence). CDR3 in amino acids: CAWSYEGAAEAFF. The CDR3 nucleotides read TGTGCCTGGAGTTATGAGGGGGCGGCTGAAGCTTTCTTT.

The chain uses TRBV4-2 and TRBJ1-5, with a tentative D call TRBD1 (5 bases). CDR1 LGHNA and CDR2 YNFKEQ come from the germline V gene. Trimming took off 4 bases at V and 1 base at J, with 8 bases between the two ends. This CDR3 is built from 14 residues. The CDR3 sequence is CASSPKGSNQPQHF. CDR3 in DNA: TGTGCCAGCAGCCCCAAGGGGAGCAATCAGCCCCAGCATTTT.

The rearrangement joins TRBV7-9 to TRBJ2-7; 12 bases match TRBD1. In germline, CDR1 is SEHNR, CDR2 FQNEAQ (reference sequence). This CDR3 comprises 18 residues. V was pared by 0 bases and J by 4 bases, with 10 bases of the junction left unmatched. CDR3 amino acids: CASSLAPGGTGGAYEQYF. CDR3 sequence (DNA): TGTGCCAGCAGCTTAGCCCCCGGGGGGACAGGGGGCGCGTACGAGCAGTACTTC.